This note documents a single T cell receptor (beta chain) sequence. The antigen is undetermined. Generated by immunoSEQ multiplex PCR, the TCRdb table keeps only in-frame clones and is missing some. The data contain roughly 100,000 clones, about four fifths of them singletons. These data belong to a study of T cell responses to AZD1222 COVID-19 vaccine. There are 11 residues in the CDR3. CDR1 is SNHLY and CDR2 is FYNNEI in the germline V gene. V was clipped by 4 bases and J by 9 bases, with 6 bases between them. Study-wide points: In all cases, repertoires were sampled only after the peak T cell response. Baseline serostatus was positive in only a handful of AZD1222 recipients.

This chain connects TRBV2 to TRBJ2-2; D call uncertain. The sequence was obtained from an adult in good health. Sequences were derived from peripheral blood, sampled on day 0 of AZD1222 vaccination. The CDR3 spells CASSVGRELFF. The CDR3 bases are TGTGCCAGCAGTGTTGGGAGGGAGCTGTTTTTT.